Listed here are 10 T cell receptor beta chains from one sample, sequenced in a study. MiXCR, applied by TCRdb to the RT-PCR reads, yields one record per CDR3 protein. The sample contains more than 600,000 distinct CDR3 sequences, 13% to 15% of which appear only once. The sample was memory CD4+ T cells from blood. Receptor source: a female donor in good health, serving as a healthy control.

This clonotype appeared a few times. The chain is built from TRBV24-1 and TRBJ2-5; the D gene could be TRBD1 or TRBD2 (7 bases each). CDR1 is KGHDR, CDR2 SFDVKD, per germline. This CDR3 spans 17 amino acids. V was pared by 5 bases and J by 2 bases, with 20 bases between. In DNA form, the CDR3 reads TGTGCCACCAGTGGCCCGAGCGGGACAGCGATTCAAGAGACCCAGTACTTC. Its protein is CATSGPSGTAIQETQYF.

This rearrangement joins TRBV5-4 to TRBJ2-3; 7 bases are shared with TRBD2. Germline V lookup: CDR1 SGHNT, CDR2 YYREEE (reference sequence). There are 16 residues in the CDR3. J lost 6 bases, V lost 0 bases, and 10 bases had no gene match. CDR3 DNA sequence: TGTGCCAGCAGCTTGGTCTATGCGGGAGCTGGGGATACGCAGTATTTT. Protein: CASSLVYAGAGDTQYF.

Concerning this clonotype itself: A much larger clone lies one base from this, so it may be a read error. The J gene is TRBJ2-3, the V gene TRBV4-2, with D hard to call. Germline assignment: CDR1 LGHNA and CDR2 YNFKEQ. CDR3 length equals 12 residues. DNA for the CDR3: TGTGCCAGCAGCCGAGGACCAGATGCGCAGTATTTT. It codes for CASSRGPDAQYF.

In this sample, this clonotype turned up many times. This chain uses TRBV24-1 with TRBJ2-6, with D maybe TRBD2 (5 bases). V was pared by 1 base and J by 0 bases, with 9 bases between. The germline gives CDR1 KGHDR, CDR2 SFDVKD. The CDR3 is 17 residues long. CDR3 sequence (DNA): TGTGCCACCAGTGATTTCGGGGTCAACTCTGGGGCCAACGTCCTGACTTTC. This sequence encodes CATSDFGVNSGANVLTF.

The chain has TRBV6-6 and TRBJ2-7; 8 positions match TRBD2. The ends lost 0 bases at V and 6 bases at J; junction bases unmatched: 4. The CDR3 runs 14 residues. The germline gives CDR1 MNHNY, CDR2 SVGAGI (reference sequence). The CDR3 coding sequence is TGTGCCAGCAGTTACTCAGGGACTAGAGGCGAGCAGTACTTC. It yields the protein CASSYSGTRGEQYF.

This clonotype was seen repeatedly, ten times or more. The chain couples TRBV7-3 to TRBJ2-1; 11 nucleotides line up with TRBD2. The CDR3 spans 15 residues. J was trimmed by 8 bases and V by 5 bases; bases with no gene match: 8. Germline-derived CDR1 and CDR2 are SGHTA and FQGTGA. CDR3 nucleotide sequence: TGTGCCAGCAGCCCCAGCCTAGCGGGAGGTGATGAGCAGTTCTTC. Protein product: CASSPSLAGGDEQFF.

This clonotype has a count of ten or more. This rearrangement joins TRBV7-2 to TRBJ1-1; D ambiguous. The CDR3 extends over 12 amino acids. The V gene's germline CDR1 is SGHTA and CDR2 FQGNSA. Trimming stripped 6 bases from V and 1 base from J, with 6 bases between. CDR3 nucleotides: TGTGCCAGCAGTTACAGGAACACTGAAGCTTTCTTT. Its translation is CASSYRNTEAFF.

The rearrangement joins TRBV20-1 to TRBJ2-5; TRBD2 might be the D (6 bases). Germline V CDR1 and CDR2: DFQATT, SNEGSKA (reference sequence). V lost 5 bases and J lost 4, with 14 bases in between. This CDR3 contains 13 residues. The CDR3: CSAPAGRGETQYF. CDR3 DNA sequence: TGCAGTGCTCCGGCGGGGCGGGGAGAGACCCAGTACTTC.

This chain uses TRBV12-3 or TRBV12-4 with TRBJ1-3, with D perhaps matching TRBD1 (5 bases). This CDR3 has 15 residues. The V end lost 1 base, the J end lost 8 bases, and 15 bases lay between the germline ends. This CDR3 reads CASSLGGEFFDTIYF. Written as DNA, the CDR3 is TGTGCCAGCAGTTTAGGGGGCGAATTTTTCGACACCATATATTTT.

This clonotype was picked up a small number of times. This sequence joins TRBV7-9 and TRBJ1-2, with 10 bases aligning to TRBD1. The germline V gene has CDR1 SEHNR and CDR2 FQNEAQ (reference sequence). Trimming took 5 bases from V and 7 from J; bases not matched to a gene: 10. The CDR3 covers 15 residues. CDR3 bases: TGTGCCAGCAGCAGTCGGGGACAGGGGATCGGTGGCTACACCTTC. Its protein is CASSSRGQGIGGYTF.